The 31 T cell receptor beta chains below were found in one sample sequenced in a study of blood T cells in healthy people across ages. Through a sample-barcoded 5' primer and a J-beta primer mix, a second PCR was run for roughly 7 to 11 cycles. Using its own MiXCR run on the 5' RACE reads, TCRdb lists one record per CDR3 protein. The table lists some 1,000,000 distinct CDR3 sequences, roughly a quarter of them singletons. The same specimen was also included in a second study, on T cells of mothers and their children.

Sequencing was carried out using blood. Receptors originate from a girl aged 2 to 9 in good health.

The genes are TRBV28 and TRBJ2-7; weak D call: TRBD2 (6 bases). The CDR3 loop spans 15 amino acids. V was trimmed by 3 bases and J by 0 bases, leaving 12 bases between them. Germline CDR1 is MDHEN and CDR2 is SYDVKM. Here the CDR3 DNA reads TGTGCCAGCAGTTTTAGCGGCCCAGTCTCCTACGAGCAGTACTTC. Its translation: CASSFSGPVSYEQYF.

The rearrangement uses TRBV29-1 and TRBJ1-4, with a weak D call TRBD1 (5 bases). Germline-derived CDR1 and CDR2 are SQVTM and ANQGSEA. The V gene lost 2 bases and the J gene lost 10 bases, with 11 bases spanning the gap. The CDR3 covers 12 residues. CDR3 residues: CSVEIGAGKLFF. The CDR3 nucleotides are TGCAGCGTTGAAATAGGGGCAGGAAAACTGTTTTTT.

The genes are TRBV7-9 and TRBJ2-3; the D call may be TRBD1 or TRBD2 (7 bases each). This CDR3 spans 15 amino acids. The germline gives CDR1 SEHNR, CDR2 FQNEAQ (reference sequence). Trimming pared 7 bases from V and 0 bases from J, leaving 14 bases between. CDR3 region: CASTQGGVSTDTQYF. The CDR3 DNA follows: TGTGCCAGCACCCAGGGGGGGGTCAGCACAGATACGCAGTATTTT.

The chain's CDR3 is CASSLAYGDKTGQVPAFF. The CDR3, as DNA: TGTGCCAGCAGCTTAGCCTACGGAGACAAAACAGGGCAAGTGCCAGCTTTCTTT. J is TRBJ1-1 and V is TRBV7-8; D might be TRBD1 (6 bases). The V gene's germline CDR1 is SGHVS and CDR2 FQNEAQ. V gave up 0 bases and J gave up 10 bases, with 27 bases separating them. The CDR3 extends over 18 amino acids. The full variable domain, rest sourced from reference TRBV7-8 and TRBJ1-1, is GAGVSQSPRYKVAKRGQDVALRCDPISGHVSLFWYQQALGQGPEFLTYFQNEAQLDKSGLPSDRFFAERPEGSVSTLKIQRTQQEDSAVYLCASSLAYGDKTGQVPAFFGQGTRLTVV.

The gene calls are TRBV20-1 and TRBJ2-6, with D unresolved. Trimming shortened V by 8 bases and J by 4 bases, and 9 bases separated the two germline ends. The CDR3 is made up of 12 amino acids. Germline V lookup: CDR1 DFQATT, CDR2 SNEGSKA (reference sequence). CDR3: CSSIWGANVLTF. The CDR3 coding sequence is TGCAGTTCCATCTGGGGGGCCAACGTCCTGACTTTC.

There are a few counts of this clonotype. The V call is TRBV9, the J call TRBJ2-7, with TRBD1 matching 9 bases. V lost 7 bases to trimming and J lost 2 bases; unmatched junction nucleotides: 4. Per germline, CDR1 SGDLS and CDR2 YYNGEE. The CDR3 loop spans 13 amino acids. The CDR3 loop is CASGGTGTYEQYF. The CDR3 nucleotides are TGTGCCAGCGGGGGGACAGGGACCTACGAGCAGTACTTC.

The V and J genes are TRBV29-1 and TRBJ1-1, with 10 nucleotides matching TRBD1. The CDR3 loop spans 17 amino acids. V was clipped by 6 bases and J by 0 bases; unmatched bases: 13. Germline lookup yields CDR1 SQVTM and CDR2 ANQGSEA. The CDR3 nucleotides read TGCAGCGTGTTGGGGGGACAGGGGCCGACCATGAACACTGAAGCTTTCTTT. Translating it yields CSVLGGQGPTMNTEAFF.

The rearrangement uses TRBV12-3 or TRBV12-4 and TRBJ1-4, with D maybe TRBD1 (5 bases). Trimming left V 2 bases short and J 7 bases short, with 14 bases between. CDR3 length equals 15 residues. The CDR3 DNA is TGTGCCAGCAGTTTATTAGGGCAGGGAGGTGAAAAACTGTTTTTT. Residues: CASSLLGQGGEKLFF.

The sample holds a few counts of this clonotype. The genes are TRBV7-9 and TRBJ2-6; weak D call: TRBD2 (6 bases). The CDR3 totals 17 residues. CDR1 SEHNR and CDR2 FQNEAQ come from the germline V gene (reference sequence). Trimming shortened V by 3 bases and J by 0 bases, and 12 bases separated the two germline ends. CDR3 DNA: TGTGCCAGCAGCTTTGGGGGGTTAAGCTCTGGGGCCAACGTCCTGACTTTC. The encoded protein is CASSFGGLSSGANVLTF.

This clonotype was counted ten times or more. This chain connects TRBV4-1 to TRBJ2-7; D is uncertain. V dropped 3 bases and J dropped 6 bases, with 9 bases sitting between them. This CDR3 contains 12 residues. The germline CDR1 and CDR2 sequences are MGHRA and YSYEKL. The CDR3 DNA is TGCGCCAGCAGCCAGGATTGGGGCGAGCAGTACTTC. It specifies CASSQDWGEQYF.

The rearrangement uses TRBV12-3 or TRBV12-4 and TRBJ1-3; no clear D. Between the trimmed V and J ends, which lost 3 bases and 7 bases, there was a span of 7 bases. The length of the CDR3 is 12 residues. In nucleotides, the CDR3 is TGTGCCAGCAGTTTGTTGCAGAACACCATATATTTT. Translation: CASSLLQNTIYF.

The rearrangement links TRBV7-2 to TRBJ2-7, with D possibly TRBD2 on 6 matching bases. The germline V and J ends were trimmed by 3 bases and 2 bases, with 14 bases remaining between them. Looked up from germline, CDR1 is SGHTA and CDR2 is FQGNSA. The CDR3 runs to 15 residues. The CDR3 region is CASSFGTLGTYEQYV. In DNA form, the CDR3 reads TGTGCCAGCAGCTTCGGGACTTTGGGTACCTACGAGCAGTACGTC.

This chain connects TRBV12-3 or TRBV12-4 to TRBJ1-5; D remains unclear. The V end was cut by 7 bases, the J end by 1 base, with 11 bases between. The CDR3 totals 14 residues. For the CDR3, the DNA is TGTGCCAGCACCTTGACCGAAAGCAATCAGCCCCAGCATTTT. It specifies CASTLTESNQPQHF.

This clonotype turned up a few times. V gene TRBV6-6 combines with J gene TRBJ2-7; TRBD1 agrees at 7 bases. V was pared by 0 bases and J by 6 bases, with 5 bases of the junction left unmatched. The CDR3 totals 14 residues. In germline, CDR1 is MNHNY, CDR2 SVGAGI (reference sequence). CDR3 sequence: CASSYSAKGAEQYF. Here the CDR3 DNA reads TGTGCCAGCAGTTACTCTGCAAAGGGGGCCGAGCAGTACTTC.

The V call is TRBV7-9, the J call TRBJ2-1, with D maybe TRBD1 (6 bases). Germline lookup yields CDR1 SEHNR and CDR2 FQNEAQ (reference sequence). The CDR3 consists of 13 residues. Trimming took 5 bases from V and 5 from J, leaving 10 bases between them. CDR3 amino acids: CASSEGDDNEQFF. The CDR3 coding sequence is TGTGCCAGCAGCGAGGGGGACGACAATGAGCAGTTCTTC.

V usage is TRBV5-1 and J usage is TRBJ2-4; 16 positions agree with TRBD2. J was trimmed by 3 bases and V by 0 bases; bases with no gene match: 6. This CDR3 has 19 amino acids. Germline assignment: CDR1 SGHRS and CDR2 YFSETQ. CDR3 coding DNA: TGCGCCAGCAGCTTGGCTACCGGGACTAGCGGGAGGGTCAAAAACATTCAGTACTTC. Translation: CASSLATGTSGRVKNIQYF. The complete variable domain, with remaining parts taken from reference TRBV5-1 and TRBJ2-4, reads KAGVTQTPRYLIKTRGQQVTLSCSPISGHRSVSWYQQTPGQGLQFLFEYFSETQRNKGNFPGRFSGRQFSNSRSEMNVSTLELGDSALYLCASSLATGTSGRVKNIQYFGAGTRLSVL.

This chain connects TRBV28 to TRBJ2-5; 7 bases map to TRBD2. CDR3 size: 16 residues. With V trimmed by 4 bases and J by 7 bases, 15 bases remained unmatched. Germline CDR1 MDHEN, CDR2 SYDVKM. The CDR3 DNA is TGTGCCAGCAGTTATGAAACTAACCCCCTAGCGGCGACCCAGTACTTC. Residues: CASSYETNPLAATQYF.

This clonotype has more than one count but fewer than ten. This chain connects TRBV29-1 to TRBJ2-7, with D hard to call. V dropped 7 bases and J dropped 8 bases, with 21 bases sitting between them. The CDR3 loop spans 13 amino acids. Germline lookup yields CDR1 SQVTM and CDR2 ANQGSEA. The CDR3 DNA follows: TGCAGCGCTATGCAGAGAACCTCTGGGAAGCAGTACTTC. It yields the protein CSAMQRTSGKQYF.

The CDR3 region has the DNA TGTGCCAGCAGCAAAGAAGAGGGAACGATCCATGGCTACACCTTC. Translated, it gives CASSKEEGTIHGYTF. V and J are TRBV21-1 and TRBJ1-2. TRBV21-1 is given as a pseudogene. The CDR3 spans 15 residues.

This clonotype was seen only a few times. The chain combines TRBV7-9 with TRBJ2-7; TRBD1 aligns across 8 bases. V lost 1 base to trimming and J lost 7 bases; unmatched junction nucleotides: 9. The length of the CDR3 is 15 residues. CDR1 SEHNR and CDR2 FQNEAQ come from the germline V gene (reference sequence). CDR3 amino acids: CASSLVGTGPGEQYF. The CDR3 DNA is TGTGCCAGCAGCTTAGTCGGGACAGGTCCGGGAGAGCAGTACTTC.

This clonotype was seen a handful of times. V gene TRBV5-1 combines with J gene TRBJ2-7, with 9 bases lining up with TRBD2. V was pared by 3 bases and J by 4 bases, with 11 bases of the junction left unmatched. Per germline, CDR1 SGHRS and CDR2 YFSETQ. The CDR3 has 16 residues. The chain's CDR3 is CASSWGGAGGNYEQYF. The CDR3 coding sequence is TGCGCCAGCAGCTGGGGAGGAGCGGGAGGTAATTACGAGCAGTACTTC.

The genes are TRBV20-1 and TRBJ2-5; 8 bases match TRBD2. The ends lost 4 bases at V and 5 bases at J; junction bases unmatched: 3. Germline lookup yields CDR1 DFQATT and CDR2 SNEGSKA (reference sequence). This CDR3 is built from 12 residues. In DNA, the CDR3 is TGCAGTGCTACGGGACTAGGGGAGACCCAGTACTTC. Translating gives CSATGLGETQYF.

The chain links TRBV6-1 to TRBJ1-1; no firm D call. Per the germline V gene, CDR1 is MNHNS and CDR2 is SASEGT. CDR3 size: 13 residues. V lost 10 bases, J lost 1 base, and 13 bases lay in between. The CDR3 coding sequence is TGTGCCATGCGTTATTGGGGGAACACTGAAGCTTTCTTT. It specifies CAMRYWGNTEAFF.

A single count supports this clonotype. This chain joins TRBV7-9 and TRBJ1-6; D uncertain. The CDR3 is made up of 17 amino acids. Between the trimmed V and J ends, which lost 0 bases and 7 bases, there was a span of 16 bases. CDR1 is SEHNR and CDR2 is FQNEAQ in the germline V gene (reference sequence). CDR3 in DNA: TGTGCCAGCAGCTTAGCGCTAGGTCTTCGTGACAATTCACCCCTCCACTTT. This codes for CASSLALGLRDNSPLHF.

V and J are TRBV12-3 or TRBV12-4 and TRBJ2-1; TRBD1 or TRBD2 may be the D gene (6 bases each). The length of the CDR3 is 12 residues. Trimming left V 6 bases short and J 13 bases short, with 16 bases between. Written as DNA, the CDR3 is TGTGCCAGCAGCGCTCCGGGGGCACAACAGTTCTTC. Its translation is CASSAPGAQQFF.

This clonotype was detected a few times. The genes are TRBV28 and TRBJ2-2; TRBD1 might be the D (6 bases). The V and J ends lost 5 bases and 7 bases respectively, with 8 bases between them. The V gene's germline CDR1 is MDHEN and CDR2 SYDVKM. The CDR3 covers 12 residues. The CDR3 DNA reads TGTGCCAGCAGTGAACAGGGCGGGGAGCTGTTTTTT. Its translation is CASSEQGGELFF.

This clonotype was picked up a small number of times. This sequence joins TRBV11-2 and TRBJ2-1; the D gene could be TRBD1 or TRBD2 (6 bases each). V was cut by 0 bases and J by 5 bases, with 11 bases left in between. Germline V CDR1 and CDR2: SGHAT, FQNNGV. CDR3 length: 15 residues. For the CDR3, the DNA is TGTGCCAGCAGCTTAGATCAGGGGACTCACAATGAGCAGTTCTTC. Translating it yields CASSLDQGTHNEQFF. Combining the CDR3 with reference TRBV11-2 and TRBJ2-1 gives the whole variable domain EAGVAQSPRYKIIEKRQSVAFWCNPISGHATLYWYQQILGQGPKLLIQFQNNGVVDDSQLPKDRFSAERLKGVDSTLKIQPAKLEDSAVYLCASSLDQGTHNEQFFGPGTRLTVL.

The rearrangement joins TRBV29-1 to TRBJ2-5; TRBD2 matches 9 bases. The CDR3 sequence is 14 residues long. Germline V gives CDR1 SQVTM, CDR2 ANQGSEA. Germline trimming cut 3 bases from V and 3 bases from J; bases unmatched to any gene: 5. DNA for the CDR3: TGCAGCGTTGACGGGGGACTAGCAGAAGAGACCCAGTACTTC. It translates to CSVDGGLAEETQYF.

This clonotype was seen a handful of times. The chain joins TRBV20-1 to TRBJ2-5; a possible D gene is TRBD1 (6 bases). From germline, CDR1 is DFQATT and CDR2 SNEGSKA (reference sequence). The CDR3 covers 13 residues. V dropped 4 bases and J dropped 4 bases, with 13 bases sitting between them. CDR3 coding DNA: TGCAGTGCTATCCAGGGGAAGGGAGAGACCCAGTACTTC. It encodes CSAIQGKGETQYF.

This clonotype was detected a few times. J is TRBJ2-5 and V is TRBV3-1; perhaps TRBD2 as D (5 bases). CDR3 length: 17 amino acids. Per the germline V gene, CDR1 is LGHDT and CDR2 is YNNKEL (reference sequence). Trimming removed 9 bases at V and 5 bases at J, with 28 bases between. The CDR3 DNA reads as TGTGCCAGTACTATGGAGGCTACGGAACTTGAAGGCGAGACCCAGTACTTC. Translated, it gives CASTMEATELEGETQYF.

The chain recombines TRBV28 with TRBJ2-2; D not resolved. V was trimmed by 3 bases and J by 10 bases, leaving 6 bases between them. Germline lookup yields CDR1 MDHEN and CDR2 SYDVKM. The length of the CDR3 is 11 residues. The CDR3 is CASSFYQELFF. CDR3 nucleotides: TGTGCCAGCAGTTTTTATCAGGAGCTGTTTTTT.